These 13 T cell receptor beta chains were all obtained from the same sample, sequenced in a study of blood T cell repertoires in COVID-19. Profiled with immunoSEQ multiplex PCR; TCRdb holds only in-frame clones, not every one. The sample records 70,000 or so clones, over 75% being singletons. Sequencing was performed on peripheral blood. Receptor source: a man between 65 and 85 years old with active or convalescent COVID-19.

The rearrangement uses TRBV29-1 and TRBJ2-7; TRBD1 matches 9 bases. The CDR3 is 14 amino acids. Germline-derived CDR1 and CDR2 are SQVTM and ANQGSEA. V was pared by 4 bases and J by 5 bases, with 9 bases of the junction left unmatched. This CDR3 is CSVVGTGKAHEQYF. The CDR3 DNA is TGCAGCGTTGTCGGGACAGGGAAAGCCCACGAGCAGTACTTC.

A few counts support this clone. One end of the junction does not line up with germline, which may come from a read error. The chain joins TRBV2 to TRBJ2-1; 9 positions match TRBD1. The CDR3 length is 11 residues. CDR1 is SNHLY and CDR2 is FYNNEI in the germline V gene. DNA of the CDR3: TGTGCCAGCAGTGAGTGGGACAGGGCGATCTTC. Residues: CASSEWDRAIF.

J is TRBJ2-5 and V is TRBV5-1, with TRBD2 identical over 10 bases. The CDR3 totals 15 residues. The V gene end was trimmed by 4 bases and the J gene end by 2 bases; junction bases not matched to a gene: 5. The V gene's germline CDR1 is SGHRS and CDR2 YFSETQ. The DNA for the CDR3 is TGCGCCAGCAGCATAAATAGCGGGGGGCAAGAGACCCAGTACTTC. Protein sequence: CASSINSGGQETQYF.

The chain links TRBV29-1 to TRBJ1-4, with D possibly matching TRBD1 (6 bases). Germline V gene lookup returns CDR1 SQVTM and CDR2 ANQGSEA. V shed 3 bases and J shed 4 bases, with 12 bases lying between them. The CDR3 is 14 amino acids. The CDR3 DNA sequence: TGCAGCGTTGAGCTACAGGGTTTTAATGAAAAACTGTTTTTT. It is translated as CSVELQGFNEKLFF.

This chain joins TRBV6-1 and TRBJ2-1; possible D gene TRBD1, 6 bases. Germline V gene sequence: CDR1 MNHNS, CDR2 SASEGT. V was trimmed by 1 base and J by 0 bases, leaving 7 bases between them. This CDR3 is built from 15 residues. In DNA, the CDR3 is TGTGCCAGCAGTGAAGGGACAGCCTCCTACAATGAGCAGTTCTTC. Translation gives CASSEGTASYNEQFF.

The chain joins TRBV18 to TRBJ2-7, with 14 bases lining up with TRBD2. Trimming cost V 3 bases and J 3 bases; bases outside gene matches: 4. This CDR3 has 16 amino acids. Germline CDR1 is KGHSH and CDR2 is LQKENI. DNA of the CDR3: TGTGCCAGCTCACCGGCGGGGACTAGCGGGAGCTACGAGCAGTACTTC. Amino acid sequence: CASSPAGTSGSYEQYF. The full variable domain, its missing parts supplied by reference TRBV18 and TRBJ2-7, is NAGVMQNPRHLVRRRGQEARLRCSPMKGHSHVYWYRQLPEEGLKFMVYLQKENIIDESGMPKERFSAEFPKEGPSILRIQQVVRGDSAAYFCASSPAGTSGSYEQYFGPGTRLTVT.

The chain combines TRBV18 with TRBJ1-2, with D possibly matching TRBD1 (6 bases). The germline V and J ends were trimmed by 3 bases and 8 bases, with 19 bases remaining between them. This CDR3 has 15 amino acids. Germline CDR1 and CDR2: KGHSH and LQKENI. For the CDR3, the DNA is TGTGCCAGCTCACCTCCTGGGACAATAGGAGGCGGCTACACCTTC. It codes for CASSPPGTIGGGYTF.

This clone was recorded once. V gene TRBV7-2 combines with J gene TRBJ2-7; 12 nucleotides line up with TRBD2. Looked up from germline, CDR1 is SGHTA and CDR2 is FQGNSA. J lost 3 bases, V lost 6 bases, and 6 bases had no gene match. This CDR3 has 15 residues. Here the CDR3 DNA reads TGTGCCAGCAGACTGGGACTAGCGGGCAACTACGAGCAGTACTTC. This sequence encodes CASRLGLAGNYEQYF. The entire variable domain, with the rest obtained from reference TRBV7-2 and TRBJ2-7, is as follows: GAGVSQSPSNKVTEKGKDVELRCDPISGHTALYWYRQSLGQGLEFLIYFQGNSAPDKSGLPSDRFSAERTGGSVSTLTIQRTQQEDSAVYLCASRLGLAGNYEQYFGPGTRLTVT.

The rearrangement joins TRBV15 to TRBJ1-1, with a possible D match to TRBD1 (6 bases). CDR3 length equals 14 residues. CDR1 and CDR2 (germline): LNHNV, YYDKDF (reference sequence). V was trimmed by 0 bases and J by 7 bases, leaving 12 bases between them. The DNA for the CDR3 is TGTGCCACCAGCAGAGAAAGGACAGCTATTGAAGCTTTCTTT. This gives the protein CATSRERTAIEAFF. The whole variable domain, remainder taken from reference TRBV15 and TRBJ1-1, is DAMVIQNPRYQVTQFGKPVTLSCSQTLNHNVMYWYQQKSSQAPKLLFHYYDKDFNNEADTPDNFQSRRPNTSFCFLDIRSPGLGDTAMYLCATSRERTAIEAFFGQGTRLTVV.

The DNA for the CDR3 is TGTGCCAGCTCACCCTCGGGGGACTACTATGGCTACACCTTC. Translated: CASSPSGDYYGYTF. This sequence joins TRBV18 and TRBJ1-2; tentative D call: TRBD1 (5 bases). Germline CDR1 reads KGHSH; CDR2 reads LQKENI. The CDR3 runs 14 residues. Trimming left V 3 bases short and J 3 bases short, with 11 bases between.

The chain combines TRBV6-4 with TRBJ2-7; 9 bases line up with TRBD1. Unmatched junction bases numbered 5, after V lost 5 bases and J lost 6 bases. Germline CDR1 and CDR2: MRHNA and SNTAGT. This CDR3 comprises 13 residues. The CDR3, as DNA: TGTGCCAGCAGTCCGGGACAGGGTTTCGAGCAGTACTTC. Translation: CASSPGQGFEQYF.

The V gene is TRBV6-6, the J gene TRBJ1-5, with 7 positions matching TRBD1. Trimming at V came to 7 bases and at J to 0 bases, leaving 9 bases not matched to a gene. The germline V gene encodes CDR1 MNHNY and CDR2 SVGAGI (reference sequence). This CDR3 has 16 residues. CDR3: CASTPLQGTSNQPQHF. CDR3 sequence (DNA): TGTGCCAGCACCCCTTTACAGGGGACTAGCAATCAGCCCCAGCATTTT.

This clone was detected only a few times. The J gene is TRBJ1-6, the V gene TRBV30, with D unresolved. V was shortened by 2 bases and J by 6 bases, with 14 bases between the two germline ends. The germline gives CDR1 GTSNPN, CDR2 SVGIG (reference sequence). The length of the CDR3 is 15 residues. CDR3 residues: CAWSRVDRSNSPLHF. The CDR3 DNA reads as TGTGCCTGGAGTCGGGTTGACCGGAGTAATTCACCCCTCCACTTT.